A single sample is the source of the 10 T cell receptor beta chains below, sequenced in a study of shared clonotypes between healthy human individuals. Profiling relied on immunoSEQ multiplex PCR, and the TCRdb table lists in-frame clones only, not all of them. Here the sample spans 850,000 to 1,200,000 clones, around 74% being singletons. Material for sequencing was memory CD4+ T cells sorted from blood. Subset denoted: CD45RA-negative fraction. The receptors derive from a man between 18 and 29 years old in good health.

The V gene is TRBV7-9, the J gene TRBJ2-2, with D hard to call. The CDR3 consists of 12 residues. Deletions cut 5 bases from V and 4 bases from J, with 5 bases between. Germline CDR1 SEHNR, CDR2 FQNEAQ (reference sequence). CDR3 sequence reads: CASSPTTGELFF. CDR3 bases: TGTGCCAGCAGCCCAACCACCGGGGAGCTGTTTTTT.

The V call is TRBV27, the J call TRBJ2-3; TRBD2 is a possible D gene (5 bases). The CDR3 spans 17 residues. Deletions cut 2 bases from V and 0 bases from J, with 15 bases between. Germline assignment: CDR1 MNHEY and CDR2 SMNVEV (reference sequence). This CDR3 is CASSLRSGGSSTDTQYF. The CDR3 DNA sequence: TGTGCCAGCAGTTTAAGATCCGGCGGGTCGAGCACAGATACGCAGTATTTT.

J is TRBJ2-1 and V is TRBV7-2, with TRBD2 matching 8 bases. The trim removed 3 bases at V and 1 base at J, leaving 2 bases unmatched. Germline CDR1 and CDR2: SGHTA and FQGNSA. There are 15 residues in the CDR3. CDR3 residues: CASSFGGASYNEQFF. The CDR3 DNA reads as TGTGCCAGCAGCTTCGGGGGGGCATCCTACAATGAGCAGTTCTTC.

The CDR3 here is CASSFLGWGPNTGELFF. The CDR3 bases are TGTGCCAGCAGCTTCTTAGGTTGGGGGCCGAACACCGGGGAGCTGTTTTTT. J is TRBJ2-2 and V is TRBV11-2, with D tentatively TRBD1 (6 bases). The V and J ends lost 3 bases and 0 bases respectively, with 14 bases between them. Germline CDR1 SGHAT, CDR2 FQNNGV. The CDR3 is 17 amino acids.

The CDR3 bases are TGTGCCAGCTCACCAGGGACCCCAAGGGAGACCCAGTACTTC. Protein product: CASSPGTPRETQYF. This chain links TRBV18 with TRBJ2-5; D could derive from TRBD1 or TRBD2 (5 bases each). The CDR3 length is 14 residues. V shed 2 bases and J shed 5 bases, with 12 bases lying between them. Per the germline V gene, CDR1 is KGHSH and CDR2 is LQKENI.

V usage is TRBV7-2 and J usage is TRBJ2-5, with 12 bases matching TRBD2. The CDR3 is made up of 15 amino acids. The germline gives CDR1 SGHTA, CDR2 FQGNSA. Losses at the gene ends were 3 bases for V and 7 bases for J; bases not matched to a gene: 6. CDR3 region: CASSLTSGSIRTQYF. The CDR3 DNA sequence: TGTGCCAGCAGCTTGACTAGCGGGAGTATACGGACCCAGTACTTC.

The V and J genes are TRBV27 and TRBJ1-2; tentatively, D is TRBD1 (6 bases). The CDR3 runs 11 residues. V lost 3 bases and J 9 bases, leaving 8 bases between the germline ends. Germline loops: CDR1 MNHEY, CDR2 SMNVEV (reference sequence). The CDR3 coding sequence is TGTGCCAGCAGTTTCAGGGGTAGCTACACCTTC. This codes for CASSFRGSYTF.

V usage is TRBV18 and J usage is TRBJ2-7; the D gene is possibly TRBD1 (5 bases). The germline V gene encodes CDR1 KGHSH and CDR2 LQKENI. This CDR3 is 15 amino acids long. Trimming cost V 1 base and J 6 bases, with 16 bases left between them. The CDR3 DNA sequence: TGTGCCAGCTCACCACGGCAGGGTCAGGGCTCCGAGCAGTACTTC. It codes for CASSPRQGQGSEQYF.

This clone has just one count. Written as DNA, the CDR3 is TGTGCCAGCAGCCCCCGGACTGTAGCCCCCGATACGCAGTATTTT. Protein sequence: CASSPRTVAPDTQYF. The gene calls are TRBV11-2 and TRBJ2-3, with a weak D call TRBD2 (5 bases). The V end was cut by 5 bases, the J end by 6 bases, with 18 bases between. This CDR3 contains 15 residues. Germline CDR1 reads SGHAT; CDR2 reads FQNNGV.

The rearrangement links TRBV14 to TRBJ2-7; weak D call: TRBD2 (5 bases). Looked up from germline, CDR1 is SGHDN and CDR2 is FVKESK. The CDR3 spans 12 residues. The V end was cut by 2 bases, the J end by 4 bases, with 6 bases between. CDR3 bases: TGTGCCAGCAGCCAAACGGGATACGAGCAGTACTTC. Amino acid sequence: CASSQTGYEQYF.